The entry that follows covers one T cell receptor (beta chain) sequence. The data originate from a study of cytomegalovirus exposure and HLA in healthy donors. 60 Vbeta and 13 Jbeta primers were used in PCR. Authors' analysis steps: Counted up in a later analysis, unique TCR beta chains came to some 82 million, with around 11 million shared. Sequencing used immunoSEQ multiplex PCR; TCRdb keeps in-frame clones, though not all of them. That table supplies the V and J calls and clone size; D and trimming were determined from the DNA. Among some 99,000 clones, 77% were seen once, and the ten largest hold roughly 7.1%. This TCR derives from a female donor in good health and CMV-seronegative. Material for sequencing was PBMCs.

CDR3 nucleotide sequence: TGTGCCAGCAGCCCAAGGGGACTAGCGGGGGGCCGGAGCTCCTACGAGCAGTACTTC. This sequence encodes CASSPRGLAGGRSSYEQYF. V and J are TRBV4-2 and TRBJ2-7; 15 nucleotides match TRBD2. In germline, CDR1 is LGHNA, CDR2 YNFKEQ. The CDR3 runs to 19 residues. V shed 4 bases, J shed 0 bases, and the junction held 10 bases outside the gene matches.